The T cell receptor (beta chain) described here comes from a study of T-cell reconstitution after alpha-beta-depleted transplantation in children. The CDR3 spans 14 residues. Germline V gene data show CDR1 as SGDLS and CDR2 as YYNGEE. The V and J ends lost 3 bases and 9 bases respectively, with 16 bases between them. Preparing the TCRbeta library involved the use of unique molecular identifiers. TCRdb called the PCR reads again in MiXCR, with one record for every CDR3 protein. The sample has 420,000 or so distinct CDR3 sequences, under 13% seen once. The TCR sequence derives from a human donor who donated a stem cell graft to a child with acute myeloid leukemia. The specimen was PBMCs from the stem cell graft donor, collected from the stem cell graft. V and J are TRBV9 and TRBJ2-4; D possibly matches TRBD1 or TRBD2 (5 bases each). CDR3: CASSGTGTVGIQYF. Written as DNA, the CDR3 is TGTGCCAGCAGCGGTACGGGGACCGTGGGCATTCAGTACTTC.